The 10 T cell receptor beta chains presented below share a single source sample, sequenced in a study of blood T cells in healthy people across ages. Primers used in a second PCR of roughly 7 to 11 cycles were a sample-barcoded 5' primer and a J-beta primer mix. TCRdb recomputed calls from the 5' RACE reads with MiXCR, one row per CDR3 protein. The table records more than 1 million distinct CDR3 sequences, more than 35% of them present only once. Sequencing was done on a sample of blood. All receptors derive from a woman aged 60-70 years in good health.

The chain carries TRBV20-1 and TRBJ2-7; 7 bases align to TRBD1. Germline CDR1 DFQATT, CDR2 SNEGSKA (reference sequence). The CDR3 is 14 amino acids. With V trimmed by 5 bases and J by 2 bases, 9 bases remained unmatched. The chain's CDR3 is CSALTGTATYEQYF. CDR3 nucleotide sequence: TGCAGTGCTTTGACCGGGACAGCCACCTACGAGCAGTACTTC.

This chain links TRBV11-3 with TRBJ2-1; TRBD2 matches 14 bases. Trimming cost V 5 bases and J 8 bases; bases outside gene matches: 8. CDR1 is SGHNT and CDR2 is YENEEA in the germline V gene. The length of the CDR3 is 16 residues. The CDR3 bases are TGTGCCAGCAGCCAGGGACTAGCGGGAGTAGGGGATGAGCAGTTCTTC. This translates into CASSQGLAGVGDEQFF. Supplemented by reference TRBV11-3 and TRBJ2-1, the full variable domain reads EAGVVQSPRYKIIEKKQPVAFWCNPISGHNTLYWYLQNLGQGPELLIRYENEEAVDDSQLPKDRFSAERLKGVDSTLKIQPAELGDSAVYLCASSQGLAGVGDEQFFGPGTRLTVL.

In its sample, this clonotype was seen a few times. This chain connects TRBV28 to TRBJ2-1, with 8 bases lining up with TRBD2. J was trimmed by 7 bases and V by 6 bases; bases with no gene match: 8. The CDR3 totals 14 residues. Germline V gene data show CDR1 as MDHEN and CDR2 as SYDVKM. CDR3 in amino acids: CASSPGLARNEQFF. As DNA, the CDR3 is TGTGCCAGCAGCCCCGGACTAGCTAGGAATGAGCAGTTCTTC. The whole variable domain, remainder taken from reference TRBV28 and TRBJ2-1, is DVKVTQSSRYLVKRTGEKVFLECVQDMDHENMFWYRQDPGLGLRLIYFSYDVKMKEKGDIPEGYSVSREKKERFSLILESASTNQTSMYLCASSPGLARNEQFFGPGTRLTVL.

The CDR3 sequence: CAISGSFCGPGTGDGYTF. Here the CDR3 DNA reads TGTGCCATCAGTGGGTCGTTCTGCGGGCCAGGGACAGGGGACGGCTACACCTTC. V usage is TRBV10-3 and J usage is TRBJ1-2, with 10 positions matching TRBD1. The V gene's germline CDR1 is ENHRY and CDR2 SYGVKD. This CDR3 spans 18 amino acids. V lost 4 bases, J lost 8 bases, and 19 bases stayed unmatched.

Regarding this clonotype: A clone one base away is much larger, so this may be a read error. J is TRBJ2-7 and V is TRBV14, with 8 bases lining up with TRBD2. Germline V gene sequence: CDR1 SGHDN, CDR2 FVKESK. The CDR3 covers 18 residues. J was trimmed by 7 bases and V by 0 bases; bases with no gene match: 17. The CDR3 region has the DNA TGTGCCAGCAGCCAAGATTTAAGGGCGATAGCGGGAACCAGGGAGCAGTACTTC. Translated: CASSQDLRAIAGTREQYF.

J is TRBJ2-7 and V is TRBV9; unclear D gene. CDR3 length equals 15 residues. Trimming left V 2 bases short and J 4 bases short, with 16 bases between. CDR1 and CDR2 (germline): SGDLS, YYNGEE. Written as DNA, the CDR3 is TGTGCCAGCAGCGTCACGGACCAGTTTTGGTACGAGCAGTACTTC. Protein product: CASSVTDQFWYEQYF.

The CDR3 loop reads CASRVHGGIVANEKLFF. CDR3 nucleotides: TGTGCCAGCAGGGTCCATGGTGGGATCGTGGCTAATGAAAAACTGTTTTTT. This sequence joins TRBV6-1 and TRBJ1-4; D is ambiguous. CDR1 is MNHNS and CDR2 is SASEGT in the germline V gene. CDR3 length: 17 residues. V was cut by 6 bases and J by 3 bases, with 20 bases left in between.

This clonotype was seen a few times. The CDR3: CASSLAQGWNTEAFF. The CDR3 DNA reads as TGCGCCAGCAGCCTGGCCCAGGGATGGAACACTGAAGCTTTCTTT. The chain uses TRBV4-1 and TRBJ1-1; tentatively, D is TRBD1 (5 bases). The CDR3 length is 15 residues. With 4 bases removed from V and 1 base from J, the gap between germline ends came to 13 bases. Per the germline V gene, CDR1 is MGHRA and CDR2 is YSYEKL.

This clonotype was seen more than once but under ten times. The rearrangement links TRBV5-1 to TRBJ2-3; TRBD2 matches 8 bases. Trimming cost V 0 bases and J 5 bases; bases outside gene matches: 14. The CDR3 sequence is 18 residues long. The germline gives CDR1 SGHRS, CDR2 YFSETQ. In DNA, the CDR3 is TGCGCCAGCAGCTTGGAAATTTCGAGCGGGGGCTCCAAAGATACGCAGTATTTT. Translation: CASSLEISSGGSKDTQYF.

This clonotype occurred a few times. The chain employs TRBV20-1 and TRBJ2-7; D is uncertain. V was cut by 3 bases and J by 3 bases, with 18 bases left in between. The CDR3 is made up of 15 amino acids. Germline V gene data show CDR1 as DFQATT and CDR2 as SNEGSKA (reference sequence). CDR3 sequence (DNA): TGCAGTGCTAGTACGGGTCTGGGCAGCCACTACGAGCAGTACTTC. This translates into CSASTGLGSHYEQYF.